Listed below are T cell receptor beta chains from one sample, sequenced in a study of blood T cell repertoires in COVID-19. The assay was immunoSEQ multiplex PCR, and TCRdb's table has in-frame clones only and misses some. The table records around 87,000 clones, about nine tenths of them present only once. Sequenced: peripheral blood. The receptors stem from a man in his fifties with acute or convalescent COVID-19. Both conserved end residues are part of each CDR3. The order of the fields is CDR3 DNA, CDR3 protein, D gene, clone size, J gene, V gene. The D gene is left open where the match is weak. Clone size is shown for a subset of rows, as once, few, many or a class of expanded clone.

cdr3_nt: TGCGCCAGCAGCTTGGGCCCGCAGCGGGGGGGCGGCGATGAGCAGTTCTTC; cdr3_aa: CASSLGPQRGGGDEQFF; d_call: TRBD2; clone_size: .; j_call: TRBJ2-1; v_call: TRBV5-1
cdr3_nt: TGTGCCAGCAGCCCGCGCTCAGGGAATCGTGAAAAACTGTTTTTT; cdr3_aa: CASSPRSGNREKLFF; d_call: .; clone_size: .; j_call: TRBJ1-4; v_call: TRBV3-1/TRBV3-2
cdr3_nt: TGTGCCAGCAGCCAAGATCTTGGCAGCAATCAGCCCCAGCATTTT; cdr3_aa: CASSQDLGSNQPQHF; d_call: .; clone_size: .; j_call: TRBJ1-5; v_call: TRBV3-1/TRBV3-2
cdr3_nt: TGTGCCAGCAGCCTGGGCGGGGGCAATGAGCAGTTCTTC; cdr3_aa: CASSLGGGNEQFF; d_call: TRBD2; clone_size: .; j_call: TRBJ2-1; v_call: TRBV7-6
cdr3_nt: TGTGCCAGCAGTGCTCGTCTAAGCGCCCAAGAGACCCAGTACTTC; cdr3_aa: CASSARLSAQETQYF; d_call: .; clone_size: .; j_call: TRBJ2-5; v_call: TRBV2
cdr3_nt: TGCGCCAGCAGCTTGGGCTACAGGGGGGGATACCTCCGCTCTGGAAACACCATATATTTT; cdr3_aa: CASSLGYRGGYLRSGNTIYF; d_call: TRBD1; clone_size: .; j_call: TRBJ1-3; v_call: TRBV5-1
cdr3_nt: TGTGCCAGCAGCCCCCGATTCGCGGGGGGAGTCACAGATACGCAGTATTTT; cdr3_aa: CASSPRFAGGVTDTQYF; d_call: TRBD2; clone_size: .; j_call: TRBJ2-3; v_call: TRBV7-3
cdr3_nt: TGTGCCTGGATAGAACTAGTGGGGAGAACGCAGTATTTT; cdr3_aa: CAWIELVGRTQYF; d_call: .; clone_size: .; j_call: TRBJ2-3; v_call: TRBV30
cdr3_nt: TGTGCCAGCAGTTCGACAGGGACGAATCAGCCCCAGCATTTT; cdr3_aa: CASSSTGTNQPQHF; d_call: TRBD1; clone_size: .; j_call: TRBJ1-5; v_call: TRBV2
cdr3_nt: TGTGCCCCACCTTGGGGGGGCCCCTACAATGAGCAGTTCTTC; cdr3_aa: CAPPWGGPYNEQFF; d_call: .; clone_size: .; j_call: TRBJ2-1; v_call: TRBV28
cdr3_nt: TGCGCCAGCAGCTTGGGGCGGGACGGGGATACGCAGTATTTT; cdr3_aa: CASSLGRDGDTQYF; d_call: .; clone_size: .; j_call: TRBJ2-3; v_call: TRBV5-1
cdr3_nt: TGTGCCTGGAGCGCTGACAGCAACCAGCCCCAGCATTTT; cdr3_aa: CAWSADSNQPQHF; d_call: .; clone_size: .; j_call: TRBJ1-5; v_call: TRBV30
cdr3_nt: TGTGCCAGCAGCTTAACCGGGACAGTGATCGATGAGCAGTTCTTC; cdr3_aa: CASSLTGTVIDEQFF; d_call: TRBD1; clone_size: .; j_call: TRBJ2-1; v_call: TRBV7-9
cdr3_nt: TGTGCCTGGAGTACAGGGGTGGCCCACAATGAGCAGTTCTTC; cdr3_aa: CAWSTGVAHNEQFF; d_call: TRBD1; clone_size: .; j_call: TRBJ2-1; v_call: TRBV30
cdr3_nt: TGCGCCAGCAGCTCACAGGGTAACCAAGAGACCCAGTACTTC; cdr3_aa: CASSSQGNQETQYF; d_call: .; clone_size: .; j_call: TRBJ2-5; v_call: TRBV5-1
cdr3_nt: TGTGCCTGGGGGTCGACCGTCAATTTGGCGGGGGGGTCCAATGAGCAGTTCTTC; cdr3_aa: CAWGSTVNLAGGSNEQFF; d_call: TRBD2; clone_size: .; j_call: TRBJ2-1; v_call: TRBV30
cdr3_nt: TGTGCCAGCAGCCAAGAAACCGGGACTTTCTTT; cdr3_aa: CASSQETGTFF; d_call: .; clone_size: .; j_call: TRBJ1-1; v_call: TRBV3-1/TRBV3-2
cdr3_nt: TGCGCCAGCAGCACTACTACTACATACAATGAGCAGTTCTTC; cdr3_aa: CASSTTTTYNEQFF; d_call: .; clone_size: once; j_call: TRBJ2-1; v_call: TRBV5-1
cdr3_nt: TGCAGTGCTAGAGAATATCCGGAGCAGTTCTTC; cdr3_aa: CSAREYPEQFF; d_call: .; clone_size: .; j_call: TRBJ2-1; v_call: TRBV20-1
cdr3_nt: TGTGCCAGCAGCCCGGCTTCGACAGGGGGAAAAGAGACCCAGTACTTC; cdr3_aa: CASSPASTGGKETQYF; d_call: TRBD1; clone_size: .; j_call: TRBJ2-5; v_call: TRBV5-4
cdr3_nt: TGTGCCAGTACCCTCGGTGGGCTTTATAGCAATCAGCCCCAGCATTTT; cdr3_aa: CASTLGGLYSNQPQHF; d_call: .; clone_size: .; j_call: TRBJ1-5; v_call: TRBV19
cdr3_nt: TGTGCCAGCAGTTCTAACGATGGCTACACCTTC; cdr3_aa: CASSSNDGYTF; d_call: .; clone_size: .; j_call: TRBJ1-2; v_call: TRBV6-5
cdr3_nt: TGTGCCAGCAGTGAAGACAGGGGGCCCTATGGCTACACCTTC; cdr3_aa: CASSEDRGPYGYTF; d_call: TRBD1; clone_size: .; j_call: TRBJ1-2; v_call: TRBV28
cdr3_nt: TGCGCCAGCAGCCCGCCCACACGGAACACTGAAGCTTTCTTT; cdr3_aa: CASSPPTRNTEAFF; d_call: .; clone_size: .; j_call: TRBJ1-1; v_call: TRBV5-1
cdr3_nt: TGTGCCAGTAGTATGTGGACAGGGTCGAGCAATCAGCCCCAGCATTTT; cdr3_aa: CASSMWTGSSNQPQHF; d_call: TRBD1; clone_size: .; j_call: TRBJ1-5; v_call: TRBV19
cdr3_nt: TGTGCCAGCAGTTACCCTGGGGAGGGCACTGAAGCTTTCTTT; cdr3_aa: CASSYPGEGTEAFF; d_call: .; clone_size: .; j_call: TRBJ1-1; v_call: TRBV6-6
cdr3_nt: TGTGCCTCCTCGACAGCTGGAAACACCATATATTTT; cdr3_aa: CASSTAGNTIYF; d_call: .; clone_size: once; j_call: TRBJ1-3; v_call: TRBV2
cdr3_nt: TGTGCCAGCAGCCCGGACAGGGGGAATATCGATGAGCAGTTCTTC; cdr3_aa: CASSPDRGNIDEQFF; d_call: TRBD1; clone_size: .; j_call: TRBJ2-1; v_call: TRBV6-4
cdr3_nt: TGTGCCAGCAGTCTCGACAGGGGGCGATTCATCGGCTACACCTTC; cdr3_aa: CASSLDRGRFIGYTF; d_call: TRBD1; clone_size: .; j_call: TRBJ1-2; v_call: TRBV2
cdr3_nt: TGTGCCAGCAGCTTGGCCGCTAGCGGGGGCTCAGATACGCAGTATTTT; cdr3_aa: CASSLAASGGSDTQYF; d_call: TRBD2; clone_size: .; j_call: TRBJ2-3; v_call: TRBV5-4
cdr3_nt: TGTGCCAGCAGTGAACAGGGGCCCTCCGGGGAGCTGTTTTTT; cdr3_aa: CASSEQGPSGELFF; d_call: .; clone_size: .; j_call: TRBJ2-2; v_call: TRBV2
cdr3_nt: TGTGCCAGTAGTATCTCCAGGGTTGGTGAAAAACTGTTTTTT; cdr3_aa: CASSISRVGEKLFF; d_call: .; clone_size: .; j_call: TRBJ1-4; v_call: TRBV19
cdr3_nt: TGTGCCACCAGCACAGACGGTTATGAAAAACTGTTTTTT; cdr3_aa: CATSTDGYEKLFF; d_call: .; clone_size: .; j_call: TRBJ1-4; v_call: TRBV15
cdr3_nt: TGCAGCACCCGGGACACTGAAGCTTTCTTT; cdr3_aa: CSTRDTEAFF; d_call: .; clone_size: .; j_call: TRBJ1-1; v_call: TRBV29-1
cdr3_nt: TGCGCCAGCAGCTATGGACAAAACACTGAAGCTTTCTTT; cdr3_aa: CASSYGQNTEAFF; d_call: .; clone_size: .; j_call: TRBJ1-1; v_call: TRBV5-1
cdr3_nt: TGTGCCAGCAGCCATGGGGCGTCCGGGGAGCTGTTTTTT; cdr3_aa: CASSHGASGELFF; d_call: .; clone_size: .; j_call: TRBJ2-2; v_call: TRBV4-2
cdr3_nt: TGTGCCAGCAGTACCATCAGGGAGGAGAACTATGGCTACACCTTC; cdr3_aa: CASSTIREENYGYTF; d_call: .; clone_size: .; j_call: TRBJ1-2; v_call: TRBV28
cdr3_nt: TGTGCCAGCAGCTTAGGAGTGGCGGGGCAGGATGAGCAGTTCTTC; cdr3_aa: CASSLGVAGQDEQFF; d_call: .; clone_size: .; j_call: TRBJ2-1; v_call: TRBV7-9
cdr3_nt: TGTGCCAGCAGCCGCGGGGACAGGGGCACTGAAGCTTTCTTT; cdr3_aa: CASSRGDRGTEAFF; d_call: TRBD1; clone_size: .; j_call: TRBJ1-1; v_call: TRBV3-1/TRBV3-2
cdr3_nt: TGTGCCAGCAGCTTACGGACTAGCGGGGGGGCCCACAATGAGCAGTTCTTC; cdr3_aa: CASSLRTSGGAHNEQFF; d_call: TRBD2; clone_size: .; j_call: TRBJ2-1; v_call: TRBV7-6
cdr3_nt: TGTGCCAGCAGCTCATGGACAGAAGAGACCCAGTACTTC; cdr3_aa: CASSSWTEETQYF; d_call: .; clone_size: .; j_call: TRBJ2-5; v_call: TRBV5-4
cdr3_nt: TGTGCCAGTAGTAGTCGACTAGCGGGGGGGCAAGAGACCCAGTACTTC; cdr3_aa: CASSSRLAGGQETQYF; d_call: TRBD2; clone_size: once; j_call: TRBJ2-5; v_call: TRBV19
cdr3_nt: TGTGCCATCAACTCCCAGGGCTCGAACACTGAAGCTTTCTTT; cdr3_aa: CAINSQGSNTEAFF; d_call: .; clone_size: .; j_call: TRBJ1-1; v_call: TRBV10-3
cdr3_nt: TGTGCCAGCAGCCAACAGGGAACTGGAAACACCATATATTTT; cdr3_aa: CASSQQGTGNTIYF; d_call: .; clone_size: few; j_call: TRBJ1-3; v_call: TRBV4-2
cdr3_nt: TGCGCCAGCCCTCTAGCGGGGGGGCTAGGTCTGTGCAATGAGCAGTTCTTC; cdr3_aa: CASPLAGGLGLCNEQFF; d_call: TRBD2; clone_size: .; j_call: TRBJ2-1; v_call: TRBV10-1
cdr3_nt: TGTGCCAGCAGCTTGGACAGGGGAACTAATGAAAAACTGTTTTTT; cdr3_aa: CASSLDRGTNEKLFF; d_call: TRBD1; clone_size: .; j_call: TRBJ1-4; v_call: TRBV7-6
cdr3_nt: TGTGCCAGCTTTCGTTCAGGGCAAATGAACACTGAAGCTTTCTTT; cdr3_aa: CASFRSGQMNTEAFF; d_call: .; clone_size: .; j_call: TRBJ1-1; v_call: TRBV5-4
cdr3_nt: TGTGCCAGCAGCCGCTGGACAGGGGAAGTAGCTAACTATGGCTACACCTTC; cdr3_aa: CASSRWTGEVANYGYTF; d_call: TRBD1; clone_size: .; j_call: TRBJ1-2; v_call: TRBV7-9
cdr3_nt: TGTGCCAGCAGCCCAAGGGCCCTAGCGGGGGGGCCCAATGAGCAGTTCTTC; cdr3_aa: CASSPRALAGGPNEQFF; d_call: TRBD2; clone_size: .; j_call: TRBJ2-1; v_call: TRBV27
cdr3_nt: TGTGCCAGCAGCCTGGACAGGAGAAACTATGGCTACACCTTC; cdr3_aa: CASSLDRRNYGYTF; d_call: TRBD1; clone_size: once; j_call: TRBJ1-2; v_call: TRBV5-6
cdr3_nt: TGTGCCAGCAGTTTGAGTATAACCGGGGAGCTGTTTTTT; cdr3_aa: CASSLSITGELFF; d_call: .; clone_size: .; j_call: TRBJ2-2; v_call: TRBV28
cdr3_nt: TGTGCCAGCAGTTACTCGGTAGCGGGGGGTATCTACGAGCAGTACTTC; cdr3_aa: CASSYSVAGGIYEQYF; d_call: TRBD2; clone_size: .; j_call: TRBJ2-7; v_call: TRBV6-6
cdr3_nt: TGTGCCACCAGTACGGGGGGACAGGGGGCGATCTATGGCTACACCTTC; cdr3_aa: CATSTGGQGAIYGYTF; d_call: TRBD1; clone_size: .; j_call: TRBJ1-2; v_call: TRBV24-1
cdr3_nt: TGCGCCAGCAGCTTGAGCGGCCCCTACGAGCAGTACTTC; cdr3_aa: CASSLSGPYEQYF; d_call: .; clone_size: .; j_call: TRBJ2-7; v_call: TRBV5-1
cdr3_nt: TGTGCCAGCTCACCACCCGCGACCGGGACAGGGGCGGTAGGTGGCTACACCTTC; cdr3_aa: CASSPPATGTGAVGGYTF; d_call: TRBD1; clone_size: .; j_call: TRBJ1-2; v_call: TRBV18
cdr3_nt: TGTGCCAGCGCGGGTAGCTATGGCTACACCTTC; cdr3_aa: CASAGSYGYTF; d_call: .; clone_size: .; j_call: TRBJ1-2; v_call: TRBV21-1
cdr3_nt: TGTGCCAGCAGTTGGGACAGCCATCAGCCCCAGCATTTT; cdr3_aa: CASSWDSHQPQHF; d_call: TRBD1; clone_size: .; j_call: TRBJ1-5; v_call: TRBV27
cdr3_nt: TGTGTCAGAAGCCGACAGGGTTCTCTTTTGCGCTATGGCTACACCTTC; cdr3_aa: CVRSRQGSLLRYGYTF; d_call: .; clone_size: .; j_call: TRBJ1-2; v_call: TRBV7-5
cdr3_nt: TGCGCCAGCAGCTCGGGACAGGGTTACGAGCAGTACTTC; cdr3_aa: CASSSGQGYEQYF; d_call: TRBD1; clone_size: .; j_call: TRBJ2-7; v_call: TRBV5-1
cdr3_nt: TGTGCCAGCAGCTTATCCACAGGGCGAAACGGCTACACCTTC; cdr3_aa: CASSLSTGRNGYTF; d_call: .; clone_size: .; j_call: TRBJ1-2; v_call: TRBV11-2